A selection of T cell receptor beta chains follows, all from one sample in a study of spatial heterogeneity in lung cancer. TCRdb ran MiXCR on the 5' RACE reads and lists one entry per CDR3 protein. The table lists 82,000 or so distinct CDR3 sequences, roughly 12% of them singletons. The input for sequencing was PBMCs, taken at surgery. Receptors were obtained from a male donor with early-stage non-small cell lung cancer. Each CDR3 is given with its conserved first and last residue. The D gene is left open where the match is weak. For some rows the clone size is stated as once, few or many, or as a class when expanded; others skip it.

clone size	J gene	CDR3 length	D gene	V gene	CDR3 DNA	CDR3 protein
.	TRBJ2-3	16	.	TRBV21-1	TGTGCCAGCAGCTCCTCCGGACGGGGGGGAGCAGATACGCAGTATTTT	CASSSSGRGGADTQYF
.	TRBJ2-7	16	TRBD2	TRBV7-9	TGTGCCAGCAGCTTAACCAGCGGGAGGGTTAGATACGAGCAGTACTTC	CASSLTSGRVRYEQYF
.	TRBJ2-7	14	TRBD2	TRBV11-2	TGTGCCAGCAGCTTCGGACTAGCGGTCTACGAGCAGTACTTC	CASSFGLAVYEQYF
few	TRBJ1-2	14	.	TRBV12-3/TRBV12-4	TGTGCCAGCAGTTTTGAAGAGGACGCGCATGGCTACACCTTC	CASSFEEDAHGYTF
many	TRBJ2-1	14	.	TRBV7-3	TGTGCCAGCAGCTTAACGGGAGAAGGTAATGAGCAGTTCTTC	CASSLTGEGNEQFF
few	TRBJ2-1	14	.	TRBV9	TGTGCCAGCAGCGTAGCTACAGCCTACAATGAGCAGTTCTTC	CASSVATAYNEQFF
few	TRBJ1-3	14	.	TRBV29-1	TGCAGCGTTGACGGCGGGGACTCTGGAAACACCATATATTTT	CSVDGGDSGNTIYF
.	TRBJ1-1	13	.	TRBV25-1	TGTGCCAGCAGTGACCGTTGGATCACTGAAGCTTTCTTT	CASSDRWITEAFF
.	TRBJ1-1	12	.	TRBV29-1	TGCAGCGGCGCGGATATCGGGGCTGAAGCTTTCTTT	CSGADIGAEAFF
few	TRBJ2-6	16	.	TRBV7-3	TGTGCCAGCAGCCCCCTCGGTAGCTCTGGGGCCAACGTCCTGACTTTC	CASSPLGSSGANVLTF
few	TRBJ2-1	14	TRBD2	TRBV5-1	TGCGCCAGCAGCTTGGGCTACCGGGGGGATGAGCAGTTCTTC	CASSLGYRGDEQFF
.	TRBJ2-7	14	.	TRBV7-2	TGTGCCAGCAGCTTGACGGTGAGCTCCTACGAGCAGTACTTC	CASSLTVSSYEQYF
few	TRBJ2-1	13	TRBD2	TRBV2	TGTGCCAGCTCGGCGGGAGTAAAGGTTGAGCAGTTCTTC	CASSAGVKVEQFF
few	TRBJ2-2	16	.	TRBV5-1	TGCGCCAGCAGCTTGCTAAGCGAGGGGAACACCGGGGAGCTGTTTTTT	CASSLLSEGNTGELFF
.	TRBJ2-3	17	TRBD2	TRBV20-1	TGCAGTGCTAGAGGGGGACTAGCGGGAGTTCGCACAGATACGCAGTATTTT	CSARGGLAGVRTDTQYF
.	TRBJ1-2	13	.	TRBV27	TGTGCCAGCAGTTTATCCCCTAACTATGGCTACACCTTC	CASSLSPNYGYTF
many	TRBJ2-3	19	TRBD2	TRBV7-9	TGTGCCAGCAGCTTAGGGTCCCTTGGGGGACTAGCGGGAGAAGATACGCAGTATTTT	CASSLGSLGGLAGEDTQYF
many	TRBJ1-1	15	TRBD1	TRBV20-1	TGCAGTGCTAGAGCTCTGGCCAGGGGGGACACTGAAGCTTTCTTT	CSARALARGDTEAFF
few	TRBJ1-2	16	TRBD1	TRBV2	TGTGCCAGCAGTGAAGGGACAGGGGCGATTAACTATGGCTACACCTTC	CASSEGTGAINYGYTF
.	TRBJ2-6	16	.	TRBV5-1	TGCGCCAGCAGCCCGGGACGGCCCTCTGGGGCCAACGTCCTGACTTTC	CASSPGRPSGANVLTF
.	TRBJ2-7	13	.	TRBV2	TGTGCCAGCAGTGAAAACGGGTCCTACGAGCAGTACTTC	CASSENGSYEQYF
.	TRBJ1-1	17	.	TRBV5-5	TGTGCCAGCAGCTTGTACAGGGATGGCAGATTGAACACTGAAGCTTTCTTT	CASSLYRDGRLNTEAFF
.	TRBJ1-6	14	.	TRBV12-3/TRBV12-4	TGTGCCAGCAGCTTAAGCTCCTATAATTCACCCCTCCACTTT	CASSLSSYNSPLHF
.	TRBJ2-7	14	.	TRBV7-4	TGTGCCAGCAGCACTTCCGGGACCCCCTACGAGCAGTACTTC	CASSTSGTPYEQYF
many	TRBJ2-3	16	.	TRBV6-6	TGTGCCAGCAGTACTCAGAAGGCTATAGCAACAGATACGCAGTATTTT	CASSTQKAIATDTQYF
few	TRBJ2-2	16	.	TRBV6-5	TGTGCCAGCAGTTACTTTGGAGGGGGGGACACCGGGGAGCTGTTTTTT	CASSYFGGGDTGELFF
few	TRBJ2-7	12	.	TRBV7-6	TGTGCCAGCAGCTTAAGGGTAGACGAGCAGTACTTC	CASSLRVDEQYF
few	TRBJ2-2	16	TRBD1	TRBV19	TGTGCCAGTAGTCCCCGACAGGGGGCGAACACCGGGGAGCTGTTTTTT	CASSPRQGANTGELFF
.	TRBJ2-3	13	.	TRBV21-1	TGTGCCAGCAGCGGATGGAGCACAGATACGCAGTATTTT	CASSGWSTDTQYF
.	TRBJ1-1	15	.	TRBV5-1	TGCGCCAGCAGCTTCCCGACAGGCGATAACACTGAAGCTTTCTTT	CASSFPTGDNTEAFF
.	TRBJ2-3	15	.	TRBV9	TGTGCCAGCAGCGCACAAGATAGGGGGGCAGATACGCAGTATTTT	CASSAQDRGADTQYF
few	TRBJ1-4	19	.	TRBV24-1	TGTCCCCCTGCCACGGAGGCTTGGAACTGGGGACGGGCTAATGAAAAACTGTTTTTT	CPPATEAWNWGRANEKLFF
few	TRBJ1-2	15	TRBD1	TRBV15	TGTGCCACCAGCAGATCTACAGGGGGCGCGGATGGCTACACCTTC	CATSRSTGGADGYTF
few	TRBJ2-5	16	.	TRBV7-6	TGTGCCAGCAGCTTAGCAGGGGATTTGCCAGGAGAGACCCAGTACTTC	CASSLAGDLPGETQYF
few	TRBJ1-2	14	.	TRBV19	TGTGCCAGTAGTATAGCGGTGCCAGAAGGCGGCTACACCTTC	CASSIAVPEGGYTF
few	TRBJ2-2	17	TRBD1	TRBV7-6	TGTGCCAGCAGCTTCAACCGGGACAGGGGGCGGACCGGGGAGCTGTTTTTT	CASSFNRDRGRTGELFF
few	TRBJ2-6	16	TRBD1	TRBV11-3	TGTGCCAGCAGCGCCCGACAGGGGGAACGGGCCAACGTCCTGACTTTC	CASSARQGERANVLTF
few	TRBJ2-7	18	.	TRBV7-2	TGTGCCAGCAGCCCCAGGGGGGCGGGAGCCGGGGGCTCCTACGAGCAGTACTTC	CASSPRGAGAGGSYEQYF